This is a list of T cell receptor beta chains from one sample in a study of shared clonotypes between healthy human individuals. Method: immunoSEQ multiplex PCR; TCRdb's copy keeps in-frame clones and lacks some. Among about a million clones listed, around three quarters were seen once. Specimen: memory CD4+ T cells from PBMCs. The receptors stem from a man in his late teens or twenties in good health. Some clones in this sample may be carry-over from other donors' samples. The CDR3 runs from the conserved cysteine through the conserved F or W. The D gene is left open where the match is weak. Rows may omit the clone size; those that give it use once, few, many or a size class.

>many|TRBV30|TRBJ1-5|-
TGTGCCTGGAGTGATTTTCGGGGAGGGAGCAATCAGCCCCAGCATTTT
CAWSDFRGGSNQPQHF
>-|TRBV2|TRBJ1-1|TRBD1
TGTGCCAGTGGGGACAGGGCAAGGGAAGCTTTCTTT
CASGDRAREAFF
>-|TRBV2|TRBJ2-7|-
TGTGCCAGCGTCCAGGGGCCATACGAGCAGTACTTC
CASVQGPYEQYF
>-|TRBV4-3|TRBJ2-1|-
TGCGCCAGCAGCCAAGTTGGCGGGAATTACAATGAGCAGTTCTTC
CASSQVGGNYNEQFF
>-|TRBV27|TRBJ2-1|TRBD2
TGTGCCAGCAGTTTATTTTTAGGCGGGAGATACAATGAGCAGTTCTTC
CASSLFLGGRYNEQFF
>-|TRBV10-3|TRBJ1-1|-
TGTGCCATCAGTGAGTCTTTGGTTTGGGCTGAAGCTTTCTTT
CAISESLVWAEAFF
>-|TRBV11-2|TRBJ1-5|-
TGTGCCAGCAGCTTATTACAGGGACAGCCCCAGCATTTT
CASSLLQGQPQHF
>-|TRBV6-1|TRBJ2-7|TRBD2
TGTGCCAGCAGTGAAGCGCTTCGGCTAGCGGGAAAGCTGTACTTC
CASSEALRLAGKLYF
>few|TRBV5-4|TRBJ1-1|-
TGTGCCAGCAGGGGAGGGTTAAGGAGGAACACTGAAGCTTTCTTT
CASRGGLRRNTEAFF
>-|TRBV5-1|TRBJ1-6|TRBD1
TGCGCCAGCAGCCGAGGGGGCATGGATTCACCCCTCCACTTT
CASSRGGMDSPLHF
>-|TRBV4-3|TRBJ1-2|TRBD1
TGCGCCAGCAGCCACGACAGGGCGCGGGGCTACACCTTC
CASSHDRARGYTF
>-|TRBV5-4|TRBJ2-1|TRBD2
TGTGCCAGCAGCTTGAAGACCGGGACTAGAATTAACAATGAGCAGTTCTTC
CASSLKTGTRINNEQFF
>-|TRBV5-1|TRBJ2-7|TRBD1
TGCGCCAGCAGCTCGAGACAGGGTCCCTACGAGCAGTACTTC
CASSSRQGPYEQYF
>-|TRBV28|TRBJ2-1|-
TGTGCCAGCAAATATACTGGACAGCTCCGGTACAATGAGCAGTTCTTC
CASKYTGQLRYNEQFF
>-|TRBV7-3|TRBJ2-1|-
TGTGCCAGCAGCGGGACCGGGACTCCTCCTAACAATGAGCAGTTCTTC
CASSGTGTPPNNEQFF
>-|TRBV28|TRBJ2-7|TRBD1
TGTGCCAGCATGACAGGGGGGCCCTACGAGCAGTACTTC
CASMTGGPYEQYF
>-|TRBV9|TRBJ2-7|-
TGTGCCAGCAGCGTAGCCAGGGAGGAAGGCGAGCAGTACTTC
CASSVAREEGEQYF
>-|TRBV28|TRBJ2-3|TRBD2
TGTGCCAGCCACGGCGCGGGAGGGGCAGATACGCAGTATTTT
CASHGAGGADTQYF
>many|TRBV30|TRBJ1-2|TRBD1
TGTGCCTGGAGACGGGACAGGAGTAACTATGGCTACACCTTC
CAWRRDRSNYGYTF
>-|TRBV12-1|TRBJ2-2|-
TGTGCCAGCAGCTCCAGTAGAGCGGGAGGTTACCTCGGGGAGCTGTTTTTT
CASSSSRAGGYLGELFF
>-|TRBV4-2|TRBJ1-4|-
TGTGCCAGCAGCCAAGGGCGGGCCCAGCGGGGGGTAGGAGAAAAACTGTTTTTT
CASSQGRAQRGVGEKLFF
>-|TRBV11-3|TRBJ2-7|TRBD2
TGTGCCAGCAGCCCCAGCGGGAGGGATGAGCAGTACTTC
CASSPSGRDEQYF
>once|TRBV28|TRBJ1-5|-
TGTGCCAGCACCCTCTCGGCATTCCATCAGCCCCAGCATTTT
CASTLSAFHQPQHF
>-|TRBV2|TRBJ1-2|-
TGTGCCAGCAGTAACTGGGGACGGAACTATGGCTACACCTTC
CASSNWGRNYGYTF
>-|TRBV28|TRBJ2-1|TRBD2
TGTGCCAGCAGTATTCTGGGAGTTTTCGTGGGAACTCCGGGACTAGCGGGAGCGGAGCAGTTCTTC
CASSILGVFVGTPGLAGAEQFF
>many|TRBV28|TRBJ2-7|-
TGTGCCAGCAGTTCTCTCGTTCAGGGCCCCGGCCACGAGCAGTACTTC
CASSSLVQGPGHEQYF
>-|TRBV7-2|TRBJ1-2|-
TGTGCCAGCAGCTCCGTGCCAAGTGGGGGCTACACCTTC
CASSSVPSGGYTF
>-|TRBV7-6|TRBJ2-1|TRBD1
TGTGCCAGCAGCTCAACGGGACAGGGTACCGATGAGCAGTTCTTC
CASSSTGQGTDEQFF
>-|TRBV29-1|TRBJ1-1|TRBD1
TGCAGCGCCCTACCACAGGGGTCGAACACTGAAGCTTTCTTT
CSALPQGSNTEAFF
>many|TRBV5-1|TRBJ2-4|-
TGCGCCAGCAGCCCCGCCGGGCAATTAGCCAAAAACATTCAGTACTTC
CASSPAGQLAKNIQYF
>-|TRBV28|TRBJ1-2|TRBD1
TGTGCCAGCAGACCCGGGACAGCTTATGGCTACACCTTC
CASRPGTAYGYTF
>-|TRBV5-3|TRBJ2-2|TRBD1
TGTGCCAGAAGCTCGGAGTTGGGACAGGGTCACACCGGGGAGCTGTTTTTT
CARSSELGQGHTGELFF
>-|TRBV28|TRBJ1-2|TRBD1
TGTGCCAGCAGCATTAAGGGGGCTGATGGCTACACCTTC
CASSIKGADGYTF
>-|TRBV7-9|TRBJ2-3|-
TGTGCCAGCAGCCGCAGGGATGGCACAGATACGCAGTATTTT
CASSRRDGTDTQYF